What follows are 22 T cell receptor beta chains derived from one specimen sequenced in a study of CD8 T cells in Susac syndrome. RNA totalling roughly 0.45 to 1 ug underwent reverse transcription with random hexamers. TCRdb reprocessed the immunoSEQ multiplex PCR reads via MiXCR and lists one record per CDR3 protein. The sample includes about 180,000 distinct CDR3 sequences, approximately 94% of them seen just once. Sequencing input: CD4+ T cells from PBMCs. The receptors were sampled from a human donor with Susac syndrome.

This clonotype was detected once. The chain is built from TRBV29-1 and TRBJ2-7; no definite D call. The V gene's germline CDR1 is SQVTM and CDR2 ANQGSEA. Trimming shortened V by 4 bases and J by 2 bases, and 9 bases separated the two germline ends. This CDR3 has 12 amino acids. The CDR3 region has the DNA TGCAGCGTTGTTGGCAAAACCTACGAGCAGTACTTC. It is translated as CSVVGKTYEQYF.

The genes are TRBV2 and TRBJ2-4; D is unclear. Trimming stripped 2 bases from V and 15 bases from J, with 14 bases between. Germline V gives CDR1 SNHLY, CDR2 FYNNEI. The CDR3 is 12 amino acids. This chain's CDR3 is CASSESAAYLYF. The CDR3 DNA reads TGTGCCAGCAGTGAATCGGCAGCTTATCTGTACTTC.

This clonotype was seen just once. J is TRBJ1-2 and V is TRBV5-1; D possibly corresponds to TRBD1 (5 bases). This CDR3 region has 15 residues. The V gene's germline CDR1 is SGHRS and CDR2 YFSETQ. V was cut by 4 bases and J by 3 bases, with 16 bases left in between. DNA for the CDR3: TGCGCCAGCAGCAGGACAAGGCCCATCGACTATGGCTACACCTTC. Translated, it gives CASSRTRPIDYGYTF. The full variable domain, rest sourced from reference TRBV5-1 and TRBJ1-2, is KAGVTQTPRYLIKTRGQQVTLSCSPISGHRSVSWYQQTPGQGLQFLFEYFSETQRNKGNFPGRFSGRQFSNSRSEMNVSTLELGDSALYLCASSRTRPIDYGYTFGSGTRLTVV.

The DNA for the CDR3 is TGTGCCAGTACCCATATGGAGTCGGGTGACTATGGCTACACCTTC. This translates into CASTHMESGDYGYTF. This sequence joins TRBV19 and TRBJ1-2; D is undetermined. V lost 7 bases to trimming and J lost 3 bases, with 18 bases between them. The CDR3 length is 15 residues. Germline CDR1 LNHDA, CDR2 SQIVND (reference sequence).

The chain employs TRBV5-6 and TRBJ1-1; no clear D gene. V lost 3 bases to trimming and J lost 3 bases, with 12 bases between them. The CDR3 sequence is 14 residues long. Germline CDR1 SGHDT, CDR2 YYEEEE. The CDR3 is CASSSGSGDTEAFF. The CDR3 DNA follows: TGTGCCAGCAGCTCGGGTAGTGGGGACACTGAAGCTTTCTTT.

This chain's CDR3 is CASSPGAGFREYF. The CDR3 DNA reads TGTGCCAGCAGTCCCGGAGCGGGATTTAGGGAGTACTTC. This chain connects TRBV12-3 or TRBV12-4 to TRBJ2-7; 7 bases fit TRBD2. CDR3 length equals 13 residues. V dropped 5 bases and J dropped 11; count of bases not matched to a gene: 12.

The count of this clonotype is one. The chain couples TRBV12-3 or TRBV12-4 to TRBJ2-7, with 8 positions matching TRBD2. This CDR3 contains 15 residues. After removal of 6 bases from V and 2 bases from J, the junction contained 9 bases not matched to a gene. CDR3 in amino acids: CASRPSGLGTYEQYF. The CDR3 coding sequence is TGTGCCAGCAGACCCTCGGGACTAGGCACCTACGAGCAGTACTTC.

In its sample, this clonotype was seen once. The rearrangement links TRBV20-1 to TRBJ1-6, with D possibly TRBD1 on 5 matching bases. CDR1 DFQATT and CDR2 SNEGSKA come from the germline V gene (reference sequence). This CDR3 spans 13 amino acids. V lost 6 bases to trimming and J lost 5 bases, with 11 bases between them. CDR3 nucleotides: TGCAGTGCGGGGGGGGTCAATAATTCACCCCTCCACTTT. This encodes CSAGGVNNSPLHF.

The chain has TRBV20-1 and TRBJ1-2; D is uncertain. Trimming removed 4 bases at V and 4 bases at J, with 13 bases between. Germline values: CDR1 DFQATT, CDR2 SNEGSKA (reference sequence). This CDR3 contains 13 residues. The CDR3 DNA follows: TGCAGTGCTACGGTGTCGGCGGCCTATGGCTACACCTTC. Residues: CSATVSAAYGYTF.

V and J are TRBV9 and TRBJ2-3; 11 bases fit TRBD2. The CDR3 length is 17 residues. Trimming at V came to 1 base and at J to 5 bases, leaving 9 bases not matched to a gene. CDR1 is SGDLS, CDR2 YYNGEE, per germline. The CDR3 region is CASSVRGTSGEGDTQYF. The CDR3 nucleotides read TGTGCCAGCAGCGTAAGAGGGACTAGCGGAGAAGGAGATACGCAGTATTTT.

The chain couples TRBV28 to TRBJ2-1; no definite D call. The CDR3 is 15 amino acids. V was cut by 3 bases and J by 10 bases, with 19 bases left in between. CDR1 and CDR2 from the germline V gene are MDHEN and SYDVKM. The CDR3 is CASSLAGEWSGEQFF. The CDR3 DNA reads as TGTGCCAGCAGTTTGGCTGGAGAATGGTCCGGGGAGCAGTTCTTC.

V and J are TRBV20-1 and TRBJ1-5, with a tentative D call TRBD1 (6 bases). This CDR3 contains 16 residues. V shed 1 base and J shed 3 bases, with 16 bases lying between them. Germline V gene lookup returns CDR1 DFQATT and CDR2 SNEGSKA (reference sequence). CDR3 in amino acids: CSARGEGHVLNQPQHF. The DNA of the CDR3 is TGCAGTGCTAGAGGGGAGGGACATGTACTCAATCAGCCCCAGCATTTT.

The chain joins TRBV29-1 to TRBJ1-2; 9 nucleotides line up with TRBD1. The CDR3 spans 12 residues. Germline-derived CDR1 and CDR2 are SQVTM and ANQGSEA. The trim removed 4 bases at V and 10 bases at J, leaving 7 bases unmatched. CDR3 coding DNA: TGCAGCGTTGGGTGGGGACAGGGCGACTACACCTTC. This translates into CSVGWGQGDYTF. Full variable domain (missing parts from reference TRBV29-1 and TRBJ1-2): SAVISQKPSRDICQRGTSLTIQCQVDSQVTMMFWYRQQPGQSLTLIATANQGSEATYESGFVIDKFPISRPNLTFSTLTVSNMSPEDSSIYLCSVGWGQGDYTFGSGTRLTVV.

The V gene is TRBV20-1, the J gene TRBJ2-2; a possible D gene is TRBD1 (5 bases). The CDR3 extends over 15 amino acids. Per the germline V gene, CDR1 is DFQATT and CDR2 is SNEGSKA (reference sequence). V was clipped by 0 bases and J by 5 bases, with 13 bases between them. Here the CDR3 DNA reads TGCAGTGCTAGAGATCCAACTGGACAAACCGGGGAGCTGTTTTTT. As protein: CSARDPTGQTGELFF.

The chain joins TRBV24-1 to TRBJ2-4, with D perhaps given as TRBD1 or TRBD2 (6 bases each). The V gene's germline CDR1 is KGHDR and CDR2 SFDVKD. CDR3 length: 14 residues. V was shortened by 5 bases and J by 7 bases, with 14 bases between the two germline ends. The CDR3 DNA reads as TGTGCCACCAGTGCCTCGGGGGCAAGGAACATTCAGTACTTC. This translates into CATSASGARNIQYF.

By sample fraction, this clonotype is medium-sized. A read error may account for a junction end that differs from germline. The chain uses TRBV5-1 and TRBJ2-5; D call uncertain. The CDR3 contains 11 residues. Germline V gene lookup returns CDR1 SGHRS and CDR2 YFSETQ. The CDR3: CASSLEETQYF. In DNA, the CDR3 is TGTGCCAGCAGCTTAGAAGAGACCCAGTACTTC.

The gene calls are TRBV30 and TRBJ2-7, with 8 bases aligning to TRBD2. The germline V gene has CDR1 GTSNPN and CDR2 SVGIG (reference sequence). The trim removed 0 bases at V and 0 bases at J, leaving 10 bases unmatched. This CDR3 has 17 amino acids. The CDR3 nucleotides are TGTGCCTGGAGTGTACGCCTAGCGGGTTCTAGCTCCTACGAGCAGTACTTC. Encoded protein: CAWSVRLAGSSSYEQYF.

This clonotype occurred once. The CDR3 nucleotides are TGTGCCAGCAGCATAACCCGGTTTGTGGGGAGGAACACTGAAGCTTTCTTT. Protein sequence: CASSITRFVGRNTEAFF. This chain joins TRBV7-8 and TRBJ1-1; D is undetermined. In germline, CDR1 is SGHVS, CDR2 FQNEAQ. The CDR3 has 17 residues. V lost 5 bases to trimming and J lost 1 base, with 20 bases between them.

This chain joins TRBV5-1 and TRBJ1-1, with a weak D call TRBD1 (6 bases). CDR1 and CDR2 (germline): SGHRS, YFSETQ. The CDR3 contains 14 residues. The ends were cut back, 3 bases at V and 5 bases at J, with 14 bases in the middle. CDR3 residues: CASSSQGGETEAFF. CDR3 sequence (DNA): TGCGCCAGCAGCTCCCAAGGGGGAGAGACTGAAGCTTTCTTT.

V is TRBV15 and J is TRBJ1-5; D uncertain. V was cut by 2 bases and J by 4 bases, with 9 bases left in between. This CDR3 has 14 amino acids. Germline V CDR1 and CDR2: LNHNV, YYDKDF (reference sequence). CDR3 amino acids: CATSRPEFNQPQHF. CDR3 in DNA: TGTGCCACCAGCAGACCAGAATTTAATCAGCCCCAGCATTTT. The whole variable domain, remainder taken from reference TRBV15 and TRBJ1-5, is DAMVIQNPRYQVTQFGKPVTLSCSQTLNHNVMYWYQQKSSQAPKLLFHYYDKDFNNEADTPDNFQSRRPNTSFCFLDIRSPGLGDTAMYLCATSRPEFNQPQHFGDGTRLSIL.

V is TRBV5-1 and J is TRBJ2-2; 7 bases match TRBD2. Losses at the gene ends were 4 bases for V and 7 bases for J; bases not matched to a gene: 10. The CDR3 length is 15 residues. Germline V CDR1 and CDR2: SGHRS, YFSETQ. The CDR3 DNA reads TGCGCCAGCAGCCCCTTCCGGGGGGAGAGCGGGGAGCTGTTTTTT. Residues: CASSPFRGESGELFF.

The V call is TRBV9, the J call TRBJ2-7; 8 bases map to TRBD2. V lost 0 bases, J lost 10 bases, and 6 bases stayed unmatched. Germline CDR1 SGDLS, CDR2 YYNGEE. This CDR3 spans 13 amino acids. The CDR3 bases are TGTGCCAGCAGCGTAGACGACGGGGGGGAACAGTACTTC. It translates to CASSVDDGGEQYF.